The T cell receptor beta chain described here comes from a study of blood T cell repertoires in COVID-19. The wider study: The samples span acute and convalescent COVID-19 from the United States, Italy and Spain.

Original processing methods: Using reference gene primer amplification, nucleated cell counts were estimated. The assay was immunoSEQ multiplex PCR, and TCRdb's table has in-frame clones only and misses some. Clone size and the V and J calls come from that table; the DNA yielded D and trimming. The sample records about 120,000 clones, 88% being singletons. The germline gives CDR1 LNHDA, CDR2 SQIVND (reference sequence). The CDR3 has 11 residues. The V and J ends lost 1 base and 15 bases respectively, with 10 bases between them. The TCR was taken from a man aged 45-60 years with acute or convalescent COVID-19. The specimen was peripheral blood. The chain is built from TRBV19 and TRBJ2-4, with TRBD2 as a possible D gene (5 bases). Here the CDR3 reads CASSIGNRGYF. The CDR3 bases are TGTGCCAGTAGTATAGGCAACCGGGGGTACTTC.